This T cell receptor (beta chain) was identified during a study of blood T cell repertoires in COVID-19. The assay was immunoSEQ multiplex PCR, and TCRdb's table has in-frame clones only and misses some. The repertoire has fewer than 300,000 clones, about 93% of them found once; the top ten carry roughly 1.1%. Two negative PCRs, clearance, or symptom resolution were required of recovered Cohort 3 donors. The germline V gene encodes CDR1 SGDLS and CDR2 YYNGEE. J gave up 2 bases and V 6 bases, and 8 bases lay outside the gene matches. The CDR3 loop spans 15 amino acids. Sequenced: PBMCs or T cells enriched from blood (not recorded which). The clonotype comes from a woman aged 25 to 45 who had recovered from COVID-19. The rearrangement joins TRBV9 to TRBJ2-3; 8 nucleotides align to TRBD2. This CDR3 reads CASNPLAGTTDTQYF. The CDR3 nucleotides are TGTGCCAGCAATCCCCTAGCGGGCACCACAGATACGCAGTATTTT.